The 3 T cell receptor beta chains in this list originate from one sample, sequenced in a study of blood T cell repertoires in COVID-19 (dated by TCRdb to about 2020). The library was prepared using the immunoSEQ multiplex PCR assay. As stored in TCRdb, this immuneACCESS dataset retains in-frame rearrangements with V and J assigned. A fraction of the clones does not appear; measured against another copy, unresolved V genes explain less than half of the discrepancy, and the remainder lacks a known reason. Here the sample has roughly 250,000 clones; more than 75% occur a single time. The top ten clones comprise roughly an eighth of the sample. The specimen sequenced was peripheral blood. These receptors were taken from a woman aged 60-75 years with active or convalescent COVID-19.

V gene TRBV7-9 combines with J gene TRBJ2-7, with TRBD2 matching 8 bases. Unmatched junction bases numbered 7, after V lost 2 bases and J lost 7 bases. The length of the CDR3 is 14 residues. The V gene's germline CDR1 is SEHNR and CDR2 FQNEAQ (reference sequence). The CDR3 coding sequence is TGTGCCAGCAGCTTAACCGGGGGGGTGTATGAGCAGTACTTC. Residues: CASSLTGGVYEQYF.

The genes are TRBV6-1 and TRBJ1-1, with D perhaps matching TRBD1 (5 bases). V gave up 2 bases and J gave up 4 bases, with 11 bases separating them. This CDR3 comprises 14 residues. The germline V gene has CDR1 MNHNS and CDR2 SASEGT. CDR3 DNA sequence: TGTGCCAGCAGTGAATCTTGGGGCAGCACTGAAGCTTTCTTT. Protein: CASSESWGSTEAFF.

This clone appeared a single time. This sequence joins TRBV6-1 and TRBJ2-7; TRBD1 matches 10 bases. The CDR3 is 16 amino acids. With V trimmed by 3 bases and J by 7 bases, 12 bases remained unmatched. The germline CDR1 and CDR2 sequences are MNHNS and SASEGT. The CDR3 reads CASSEPGTGVLGEQYF. In nucleotides, the CDR3 is TGTGCCAGCAGTGAGCCCGGGACAGGGGTCCTAGGGGAGCAGTACTTC.